What follows are 8 T cell receptor beta chains derived from one specimen sequenced in a study of blood T cell repertoires in COVID-19. Profiled with immunoSEQ multiplex PCR; TCRdb holds only in-frame clones, not every one. In the table there are about 140,000 clones, 75% to 80% of which are singletons. The sequencing sample was made of PBMCs or T cells enriched from blood (not recorded which). The source of these receptors is a woman in her 50s who had recovered from COVID-19.

The chain has TRBV7-3 and TRBJ2-2; 9 positions agree with TRBD2. CDR1 is SGHTA and CDR2 is FQGTGA in the germline V gene. The CDR3 covers 18 residues. The junction had 7 bases not matched to a gene; V was cut back by 1 base and J by 1 base. The CDR3 nucleotides read TGTGCCAGCAGCTTAAATCCAGCGGGAGGCTTGAACACCGGGGAGCTGTTTTTT. Its translation is CASSLNPAGGLNTGELFF. Variable domain in full (rest from reference TRBV7-3 and TRBJ2-2): GAGVSQTPSNKVTEKGKYVELRCDPISGHTALYWYRQSLGQGPEFLIYFQGTGAADDSGLPNDRFFAVRPEGSVSTLKIQRTERGDSAVYLCASSLNPAGGLNTGELFFGEGSRLTVL.

This clone was detected a few times. The chain combines TRBV5-4 with TRBJ2-7; 9 bases agree with TRBD1. V shed 4 bases, J shed 4 bases, and the junction held 12 bases outside the gene matches. The germline CDR1 and CDR2 sequences are SGHNT and YYREEE (reference sequence). The CDR3 runs 16 residues. The CDR3: CASSRYTGGVFYEQYF. For the CDR3, the DNA is TGTGCCAGCAGCCGGTATACAGGGGGCGTTTTTTACGAGCAGTACTTC.

This chain connects TRBV4-2 to TRBJ1-2; TRBD1 aligns across 8 bases. Germline-derived CDR1 and CDR2 are LGHNA and YNFKEQ. The CDR3 runs to 13 residues. With 0 bases clipped from V and 12 bases from J, the junction kept 6 bases outside the gene matches. The CDR3 region has the DNA TGTGCCAGCAGCCAAGATGCAGGGGGCAAGGACACCTTC. Its protein product is CASSQDAGGKDTF.

The chain has TRBV30 and TRBJ2-2, with D hard to call. Germline-derived CDR1 and CDR2 are GTSNPN and SVGIG (reference sequence). The CDR3 loop spans 12 amino acids. V was trimmed by 7 bases and J by 0 bases, leaving 6 bases between them. CDR3 in DNA: TGTGCCTCTAATGCGAACACCGGGGAGCTGTTTTTT. Translation gives CASNANTGELFF.

The J gene is TRBJ2-1, the V gene TRBV7-3; 8 bases fit TRBD2. Unmatched junction bases numbered 2, after V lost 0 bases and J lost 4 bases. This CDR3 is 15 amino acids long. Per germline, CDR1 SGHTA and CDR2 FQGTGA. CDR3 amino acids: CASSLTRGGYNEQFF. The CDR3 nucleotides read TGTGCCAGCAGCTTAACACGGGGGGGTTACAATGAGCAGTTCTTC.

J is TRBJ2-3 and V is TRBV29-1; D perhaps matches TRBD1 (5 bases). Trimming took off 7 bases at V and 4 bases at J, with 18 bases between the two ends. CDR3 length: 14 amino acids. Germline assignment: CDR1 SQVTM and CDR2 ANQGSEA. CDR3 sequence (DNA): TGCAGCGCACCGCCCAGGGAAGAACCAGATACGCAGTATTTT. It encodes CSAPPREEPDTQYF.

J is TRBJ1-5 and V is TRBV6-5; no definite D call. V lost 4 bases, J lost 1 base, and 14 bases lay in between. From germline, CDR1 is MNHEY and CDR2 SVGAGI. The length of the CDR3 is 16 residues. As DNA, the CDR3 is TGTGCCAGCAGTTCCCTTAGCGGAGGGAGCAATCAGCCCCAGCATTTT. Translated, it gives CASSSLSGGSNQPQHF.

DNA of the CDR3: TGTGCCAGCTCACCAGAGACGAGGTCGAGCAATCAGCCCCAGCATTTT. This translates into CASSPETRSSNQPQHF. This chain uses TRBV18 with TRBJ1-5; D unresolved. Trimming took 2 bases from V and 1 from J, leaving 12 bases between them. Per germline, CDR1 KGHSH and CDR2 LQKENI. This CDR3 contains 16 residues.